This T cell receptor beta chain was captured in a study of T cell responses to AZD1222 COVID-19 vaccine (dated by TCRdb to 2020 to 2022). Some background on the complete study: AZD1222 recipients with second doses at about 4 weeks or about 12 weeks were pooled, because spike-specific TCR depth and breadth did not differ between schedules. Trial participants were enrolled by age into subgroups of 18-55, 56-69 and 70-plus years, and around 150, 29 and 61 TCR-sequenced participants, respectively, were included in these subgroups. TCR sequencing was performed for some 250 trial participants, of whom approximately 200 were given two doses of AZD1222 and some 25 were given two doses of MenACWY control vaccine.

The CDR3 regions of human TCRbeta chains were analyzed by immunosequencing. The published analysis was carried out like this. Repertoire TCRs were checked for matches against a reference library of SARS-CoV-2-specific TCRs that had been generated using the MIRA antigen-specificity platform. Breadth was defined as the fraction of unique TCRs that were SARS-CoV-2-associated. Depth was defined as the fraction of total T cells that were SARS-CoV-2-associated. Each spike-specific TCR was assigned to its reactive spike region and to a CD4 or CD8 class using the MIRA data. Log10-transformed breadth and depth values were compared by one-way ANOVA with Sidak's multiple comparisons tests. TCRdb took over this immuneACCESS table, retaining in-frame rearrangements with V and J assigned. Such tables are incomplete; in checked studies, under half of the missing clones stem from an unresolved V gene, and the remainder is unexplained. That table supplies the V and J calls and clone size; D and trimming were determined from the DNA. This sample holds under 200,000 clones; about 93% were observed only once. Around 0.66% of the sample is in the top ten clones.

The paper's findings and limits, for the study overall: Vaccine-associated CD4 TCRs spanned the whole spike protein, with dominant responses in regions 160-218 and 743-854. Reportedly, almost half of the unique spike-specific TCRs recognized epitopes lying outside the regions that are mutated in the B.1.351 and B.1.1.7 variants. In the small 56-69-year group, the increase in depth fell short of significance, most likely because of low power. Because no day 14 peak-response samples were available, repertoires were characterized only after the peak T cell response. After two AZD1222 doses, both the breadth and the depth of spike-specific TCRs were significantly higher than at day 0 and than in MenACWY recipients. Conclusions about previously exposed vaccinees are limited because only 6 or 7 AZD1222 recipients were SARS-CoV-2 seropositive at baseline. Participants were mostly white British, with more females than males. The authors suggested clonal diversity may have been underestimated.

The sample's time point label is to be understood as: baseline before first vaccination. Vaccinee samples came from UK trials COV001 and COV002, including a single-blind randomized controlled phase 2/3 trial of AZD1222 (ChAdOx1 nCoV-19) in healthy adults. For TCRbeta chain sequencing, PBMC samples from trial participants were taken at day 0 and at day 28 after the second dose. Remarks on this clone: Which antigen it targets is not known. There are no base qualities to consult, and no much larger clone falls within one base.

The receptor was isolated from an adult in good health. Sequenced material: peripheral blood, taken on day 0 of AZD1222 vaccination.

The DNA sequence follows: TGCGCCAGCAGCTTGCTGGGGGCGCAGAAAGTGCAGCCCCAGCATTTT. Its protein reads: CASSLLGAQKVQPQHF. The chain is assembled from TRBV5-1 and TRBJ1-5; a tentative D call is TRBD1 (6 bases match). The germline V gene gives CDR1 as SGHRS and CDR2 as YFSETQ. From the cysteine up to the phenylalanine, the CDR3 has a length of 16 residues. This entry keeps only the CDR3 DNA: 48 bases, framed from base 1. The junction carries 18 bases between V and J, which are trimmed by 1 base and 7 bases respectively.